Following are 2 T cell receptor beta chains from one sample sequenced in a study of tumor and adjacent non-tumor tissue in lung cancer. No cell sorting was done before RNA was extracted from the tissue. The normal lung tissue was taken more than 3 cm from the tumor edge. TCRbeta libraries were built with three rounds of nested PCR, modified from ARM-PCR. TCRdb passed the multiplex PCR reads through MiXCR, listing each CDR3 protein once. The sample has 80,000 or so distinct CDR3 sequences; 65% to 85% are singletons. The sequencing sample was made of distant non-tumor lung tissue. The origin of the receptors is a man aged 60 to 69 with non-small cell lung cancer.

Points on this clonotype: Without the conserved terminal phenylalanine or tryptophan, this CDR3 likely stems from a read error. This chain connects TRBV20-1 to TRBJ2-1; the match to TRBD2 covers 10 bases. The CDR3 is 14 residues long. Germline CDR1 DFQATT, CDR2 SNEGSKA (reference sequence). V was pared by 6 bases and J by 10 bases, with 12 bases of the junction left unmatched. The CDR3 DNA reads TGCAGTGCCGAAAGCGGGAGGGTCCCCAAAGAGCAGTTCTTA. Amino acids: CSAESGRVPKEQFL.

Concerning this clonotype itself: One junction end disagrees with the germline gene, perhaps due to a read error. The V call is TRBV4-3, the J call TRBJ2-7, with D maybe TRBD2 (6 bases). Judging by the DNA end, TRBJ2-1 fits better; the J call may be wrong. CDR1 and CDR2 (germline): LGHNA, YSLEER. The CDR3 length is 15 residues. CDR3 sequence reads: CTSSQELAPSYEQFF. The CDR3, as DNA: TGCACCAGCAGCCAAGAACTAGCACCTTCCTACGAGCAGTTCTTC.